The clone carrying this T cell receptor beta chain was detected a few times. CDR3 length: 12 amino acids. Germline V gives CDR1 MDHEN, CDR2 SYDVKM. V dropped 6 bases and J dropped 9 bases, with 14 bases sitting between them. This record belongs to a study of identical twins. TCRdb reprocessed the 5' RACE reads via MiXCR and lists one record per CDR3 protein. The sample includes around 680,000 distinct CDR3 sequences, 8.6% seen only once; the top ten take roughly 0.97%. These data also featured in a second study, about yellow fever vaccine responses in identical twins.

The sequencing input was PBMCs. The rearrangement joins TRBV28 to TRBJ1-2, with D uncertain. This receptor was taken from a woman between 18 and 29 years old in good health. The CDR3, as DNA: TGTGCCAGCAGCCTCCTCGGGGATCGCTACACCTTC. Its protein is CASSLLGDRYTF.